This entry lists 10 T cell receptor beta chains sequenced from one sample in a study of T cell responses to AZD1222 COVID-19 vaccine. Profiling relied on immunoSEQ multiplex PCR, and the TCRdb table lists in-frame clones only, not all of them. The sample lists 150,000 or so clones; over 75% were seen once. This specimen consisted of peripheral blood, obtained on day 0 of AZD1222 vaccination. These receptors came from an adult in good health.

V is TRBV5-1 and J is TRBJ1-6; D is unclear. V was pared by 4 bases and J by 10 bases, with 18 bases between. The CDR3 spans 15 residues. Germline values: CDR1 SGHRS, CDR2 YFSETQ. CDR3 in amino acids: CASSPHGGIGSPLHF. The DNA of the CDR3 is TGCGCCAGCAGCCCTCACGGAGGAATAGGCTCACCCCTCCACTTT.

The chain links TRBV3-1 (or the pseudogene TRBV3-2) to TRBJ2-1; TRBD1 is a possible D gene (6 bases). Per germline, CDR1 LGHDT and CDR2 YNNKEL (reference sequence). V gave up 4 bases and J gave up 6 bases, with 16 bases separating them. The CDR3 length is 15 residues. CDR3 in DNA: TGTGCCAGCAGCCCCAATGGTATAGGGGGCAATGAGCAGTTCTTC. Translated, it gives CASSPNGIGGNEQFF.

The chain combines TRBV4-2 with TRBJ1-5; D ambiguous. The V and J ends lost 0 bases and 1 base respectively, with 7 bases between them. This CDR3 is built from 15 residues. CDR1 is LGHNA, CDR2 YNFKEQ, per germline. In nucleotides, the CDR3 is TGTGCCAGCAGCCAAGATGGGATGAGCAATCAGCCCCAGCATTTT. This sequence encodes CASSQDGMSNQPQHF.

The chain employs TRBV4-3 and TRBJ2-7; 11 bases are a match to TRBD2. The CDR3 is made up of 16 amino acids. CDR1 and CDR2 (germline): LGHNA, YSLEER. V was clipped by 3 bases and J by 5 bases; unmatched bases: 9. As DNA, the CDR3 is TGCGCCAGCAGCCAGGAACTAGCGGGAGTTGGCGACGAGCAGTACTTC. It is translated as CASSQELAGVGDEQYF.

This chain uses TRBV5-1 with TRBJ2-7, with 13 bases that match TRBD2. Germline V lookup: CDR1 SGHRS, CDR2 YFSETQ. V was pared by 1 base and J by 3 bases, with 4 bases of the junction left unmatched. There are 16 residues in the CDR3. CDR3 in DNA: TGCGCCAGCAGCTTGTCACGGACTAGCGGGAGCTACGAGCAGTACTTC. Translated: CASSLSRTSGSYEQYF.

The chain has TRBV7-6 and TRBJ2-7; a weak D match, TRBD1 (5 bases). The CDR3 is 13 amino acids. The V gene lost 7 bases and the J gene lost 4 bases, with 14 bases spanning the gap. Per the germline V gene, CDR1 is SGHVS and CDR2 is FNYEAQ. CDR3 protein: CASTSTDFYEQYF. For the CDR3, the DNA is TGTGCCAGCACCTCGACAGATTTTTACGAGCAGTACTTC.

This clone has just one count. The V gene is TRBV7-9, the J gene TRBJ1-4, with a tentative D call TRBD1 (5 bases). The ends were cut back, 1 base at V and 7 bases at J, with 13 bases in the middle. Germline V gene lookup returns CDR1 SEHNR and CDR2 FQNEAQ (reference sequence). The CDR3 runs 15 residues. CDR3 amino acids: CASSLVGQGSEKLFF. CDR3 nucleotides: TGTGCCAGCAGCTTAGTCGGGCAGGGATCTGAAAAACTGTTTTTT.

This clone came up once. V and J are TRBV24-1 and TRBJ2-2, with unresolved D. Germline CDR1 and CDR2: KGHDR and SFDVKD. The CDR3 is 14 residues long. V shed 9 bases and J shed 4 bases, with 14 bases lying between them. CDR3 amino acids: CATGRERGTGELFF. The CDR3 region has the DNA TGTGCCACCGGACGAGAGCGCGGCACCGGGGAGCTGTTTTTT.

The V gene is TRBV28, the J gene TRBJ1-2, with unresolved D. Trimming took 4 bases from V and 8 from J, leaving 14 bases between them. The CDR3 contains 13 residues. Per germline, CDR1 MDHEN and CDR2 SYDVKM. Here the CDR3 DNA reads TGTGCCAGCAGTTCCCCACCGAAGCGCGGCTACACCTTC. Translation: CASSSPPKRGYTF.

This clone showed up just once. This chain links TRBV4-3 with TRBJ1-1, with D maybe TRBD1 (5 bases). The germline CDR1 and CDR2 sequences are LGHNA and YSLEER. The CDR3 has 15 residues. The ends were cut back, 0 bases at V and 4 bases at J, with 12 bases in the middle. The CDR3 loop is CASSQDPTGGTEAFF. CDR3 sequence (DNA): TGCGCCAGCAGCCAAGATCCCACTGGGGGCACTGAAGCTTTCTTT.